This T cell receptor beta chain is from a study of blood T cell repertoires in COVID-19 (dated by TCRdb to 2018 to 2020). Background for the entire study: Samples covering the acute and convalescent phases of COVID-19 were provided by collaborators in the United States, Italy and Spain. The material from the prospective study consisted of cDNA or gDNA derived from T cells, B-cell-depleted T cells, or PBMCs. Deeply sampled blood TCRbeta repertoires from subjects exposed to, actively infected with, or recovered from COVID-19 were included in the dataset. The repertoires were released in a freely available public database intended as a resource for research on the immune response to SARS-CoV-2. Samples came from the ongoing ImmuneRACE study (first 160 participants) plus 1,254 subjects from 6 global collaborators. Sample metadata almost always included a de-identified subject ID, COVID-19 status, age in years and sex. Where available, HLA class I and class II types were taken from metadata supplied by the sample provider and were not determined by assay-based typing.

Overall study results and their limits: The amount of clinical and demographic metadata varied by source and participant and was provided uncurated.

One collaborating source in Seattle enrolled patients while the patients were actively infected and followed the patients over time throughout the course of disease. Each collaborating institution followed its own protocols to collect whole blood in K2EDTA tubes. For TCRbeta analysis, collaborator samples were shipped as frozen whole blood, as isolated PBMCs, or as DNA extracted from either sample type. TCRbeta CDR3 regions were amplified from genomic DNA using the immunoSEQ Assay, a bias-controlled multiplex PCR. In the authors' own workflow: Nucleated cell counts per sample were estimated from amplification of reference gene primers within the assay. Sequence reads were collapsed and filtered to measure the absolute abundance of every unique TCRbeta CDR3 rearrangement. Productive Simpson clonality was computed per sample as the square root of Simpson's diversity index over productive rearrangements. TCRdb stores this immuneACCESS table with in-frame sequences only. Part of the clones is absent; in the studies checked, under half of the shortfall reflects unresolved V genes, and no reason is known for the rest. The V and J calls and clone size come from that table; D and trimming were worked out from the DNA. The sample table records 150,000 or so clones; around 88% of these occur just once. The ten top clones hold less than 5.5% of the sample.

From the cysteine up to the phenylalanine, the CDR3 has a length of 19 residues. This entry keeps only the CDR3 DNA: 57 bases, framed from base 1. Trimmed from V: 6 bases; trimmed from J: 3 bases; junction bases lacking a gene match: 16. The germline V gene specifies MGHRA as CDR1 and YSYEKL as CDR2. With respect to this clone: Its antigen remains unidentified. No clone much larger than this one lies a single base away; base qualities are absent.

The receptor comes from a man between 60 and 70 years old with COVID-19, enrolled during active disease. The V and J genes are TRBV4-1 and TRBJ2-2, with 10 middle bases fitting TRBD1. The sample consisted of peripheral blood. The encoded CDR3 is CASRAFHSTGGSYTGELFF. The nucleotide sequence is TGCGCCAGCAGAGCGTTCCACTCGACAGGGGGCTCTTACACCGGGGAGCTGTTTTTT.